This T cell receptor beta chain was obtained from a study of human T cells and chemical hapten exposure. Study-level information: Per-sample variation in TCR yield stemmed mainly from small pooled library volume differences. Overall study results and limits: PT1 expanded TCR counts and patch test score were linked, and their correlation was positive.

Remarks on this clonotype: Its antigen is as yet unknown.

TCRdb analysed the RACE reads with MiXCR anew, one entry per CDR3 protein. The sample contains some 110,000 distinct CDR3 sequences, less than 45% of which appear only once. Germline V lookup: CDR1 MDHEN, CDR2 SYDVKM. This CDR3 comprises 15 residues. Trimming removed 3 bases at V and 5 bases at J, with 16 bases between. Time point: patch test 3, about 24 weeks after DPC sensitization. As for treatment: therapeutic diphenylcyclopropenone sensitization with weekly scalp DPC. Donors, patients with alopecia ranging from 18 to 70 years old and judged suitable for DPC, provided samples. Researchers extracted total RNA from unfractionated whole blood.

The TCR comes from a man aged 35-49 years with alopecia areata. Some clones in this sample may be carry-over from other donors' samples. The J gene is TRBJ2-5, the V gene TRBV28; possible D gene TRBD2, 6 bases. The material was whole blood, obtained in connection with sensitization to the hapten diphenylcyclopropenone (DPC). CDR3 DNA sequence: TGTGCCAGCAGTTTTGGGTCCCCCGGAGGGGAGACCCAGTACTTC. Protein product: CASSFGSPGGETQYF.